These 19 T cell receptor beta chains were all obtained from the same sample, sequenced in a study of T cells in tuberculosis. The data were produced by immunoSEQ multiplex PCR, yet TCRdb's version contains in-frame clones alone and is incomplete. The sample contains fewer than 55,000 clones, nearly 95% of which appear only once. Sample time point: new active TB diagnosis, blood taken before or within 7 days of starting treatment. The specimen comprised PBMCs, sampled at tuberculosis diagnosis. These receptors all come from an adult with tuberculosis.

This clone was seen a single time. This chain connects TRBV7-8 to TRBJ1-2, with a possible D match to TRBD1 (5 bases). Germline assignment: CDR1 SGHVS and CDR2 FQNEAQ. Between the trimmed V and J ends, which lost 3 bases and 2 bases, there was a span of 13 bases. This CDR3 is built from 15 residues. The CDR3 region is CASSLTELKNYGYTF. Written as DNA, the CDR3 is TGTGCCAGCAGCTTGACAGAACTAAAGAACTATGGCTACACCTTC. The full variable domain, rest sourced from reference TRBV7-8 and TRBJ1-2, is GAGVSQSPRYKVAKRGQDVALRCDPISGHVSLFWYQQALGQGPEFLTYFQNEAQLDKSGLPSDRFFAERPEGSVSTLKIQRTQQEDSAVYLCASSLTELKNYGYTFGSGTRLTVV.

The V and J genes are TRBV15 and TRBJ2-1; 13 bases match TRBD2. CDR3 size: 15 residues. CDR1 LNHNV and CDR2 YYDKDF come from the germline V gene (reference sequence). The V segment lost 2 bases and the J segment 9 bases; nucleotides outside the gene matches: 4. The CDR3 region is CATSRRTSGSGEQFF. The DNA of the CDR3 is TGTGCCACCAGCAGAAGGACTAGCGGGAGCGGTGAGCAGTTCTTC. The full variable domain, with the rest looked up from reference TRBV15 and TRBJ2-1, is DAMVIQNPRYQVTQFGKPVTLSCSQTLNHNVMYWYQQKSSQAPKLLFHYYDKDFNNEADTPDNFQSRRPNTSFCFLDIRSPGLGDTAMYLCATSRRTSGSGEQFFGPGTRLTVL.

This clone was picked up one time. This chain uses TRBV2 with TRBJ2-5; D ambiguous. There are 11 residues in the CDR3. From germline, CDR1 is SNHLY and CDR2 FYNNEI. Deletions cut 3 bases from V and 5 bases from J, with 4 bases between. Here the CDR3 DNA reads TGTGCCAGCAGTGACTTCGAGACCCAGTACTTC. Its translation: CASSDFETQYF.

The V gene is TRBV5-1, the J gene TRBJ1-3, with D uncertain. Germline V gene lookup returns CDR1 SGHRS and CDR2 YFSETQ. The V end lost 4 bases, the J end lost 0 bases, and 14 bases lay between the germline ends. The CDR3 consists of 16 residues. The CDR3 DNA reads TGCGCCAGCAGCCCCCGGGGAGGGAGCTCTGGAAACACCATATATTTT. Protein product: CASSPRGGSSGNTIYF.

The rearrangement uses TRBV7-9 and TRBJ2-1; 10 bases match TRBD2. This CDR3 comprises 15 residues. Germline CDR1 and CDR2: SEHNR and FQNEAQ (reference sequence). J gave up 2 bases and V 2 bases, and 0 bases lay outside the gene matches. This CDR3 is CASSLLAGAYNEQFF. The CDR3 coding sequence is TGTGCCAGCAGCTTACTAGCGGGAGCCTACAATGAGCAGTTCTTC.

The V call is TRBV5-4, the J call TRBJ2-7, with TRBD1 as a possible D gene (5 bases). The CDR3 has 13 residues. V was clipped by 2 bases and J by 3 bases, with 9 bases between them. Germline V gene data show CDR1 as SGHNT and CDR2 as YYREEE (reference sequence). In DNA, the CDR3 is TGTGCCAGCAGCTTTGCAGGGAACTACGAGCAGTACTTC. Translating gives CASSFAGNYEQYF.

V is TRBV7-9 and J is TRBJ2-5; 8 bases align to TRBD2. This CDR3 is 16 amino acids long. With V trimmed by 2 bases and J by 4 bases, 9 bases remained unmatched. Per the germline V gene, CDR1 is SEHNR and CDR2 is FQNEAQ (reference sequence). CDR3 DNA sequence: TGTGCCAGCAGCTTATACGGGAGGGTAACGGGAGAGACCCAGTACTTC. Translating gives CASSLYGRVTGETQYF.

This rearrangement joins TRBV6-1 to TRBJ2-3, with 13 positions matching TRBD2. The germline CDR1 and CDR2 sequences are MNHNS and SASEGT. Germline trimming cut 5 bases from V and 6 bases from J; bases unmatched to any gene: 5. CDR3 size: 15 residues. In DNA form, the CDR3 reads TGTGCCAGCAGTAGGGGACTAGCGGGAACTGATACGCAGTATTTT. It yields the protein CASSRGLAGTDTQYF.

CDR3 amino acids: CASSLAGEHKEQYF. The CDR3 DNA follows: TGTGCCAGCAGCTTGGCGGGGGAACACAAAGAGCAGTACTTC. This sequence joins TRBV5-6 and TRBJ2-7; weak D call: TRBD2 (6 bases). Per the germline V gene, CDR1 is SGHDT and CDR2 is YYEEEE. The CDR3 sequence is 14 residues long. The germline V and J ends were trimmed by 0 bases and 7 bases, with 14 bases remaining between them.

The V and J genes are TRBV9 and TRBJ1-3, with no clear D. The CDR3 covers 16 residues. Looked up from germline, CDR1 is SGDLS and CDR2 is YYNGEE. V lost 1 base, J lost 4 bases, and 15 bases lay in between. The CDR3: CASSVSSGDQGNTIYF. CDR3 coding DNA: TGTGCCAGCAGCGTAAGTTCGGGAGATCAGGGAAACACCATATATTTT.

This sequence joins TRBV19 and TRBJ2-7, with 15 bases matching TRBD2. The V and J ends lost 5 bases and 3 bases, in that order; junction bases with no gene match: 11. Germline V CDR1 and CDR2: LNHDA, SQIVND (reference sequence). This CDR3 is built from 18 residues. Here the CDR3 DNA reads TGTGCCAGTAGTCCCCGGACTAGCGGGAGGGCCTTGAACTACGAGCAGTACTTC. This codes for CASSPRTSGRALNYEQYF.

This clone came up once. The chain links TRBV25-1 to TRBJ2-7; 11 bases are shared with TRBD2. With V trimmed by 2 bases and J by 4 bases, 4 bases remained unmatched. CDR1 and CDR2 from the germline V gene are MGHDK and SYGVNS. The CDR3 covers 15 residues. The CDR3 protein is CASSELAGGKYEQYF. CDR3 bases: TGTGCCAGCAGTGAACTAGCGGGAGGAAAATACGAGCAGTACTTC.

V gene TRBV7-2 combines with J gene TRBJ2-7; tentatively, D is TRBD1 (5 bases). V dropped 5 bases and J dropped 2 bases, with 13 bases sitting between them. CDR1 SGHTA and CDR2 FQGNSA come from the germline V gene. The CDR3 consists of 14 residues. The CDR3 DNA reads as TGTGCCAGCAGCCCTCCCAGGGCCCCCTACGAGCAGTACTTC. It translates to CASSPPRAPYEQYF.

J is TRBJ2-1 and V is TRBV4-1, with 8 bases lining up with TRBD2. Germline assignment: CDR1 MGHRA and CDR2 YSYEKL. After removal of 4 bases from V and 9 bases from J, the junction contained 14 bases not matched to a gene. CDR3 length equals 16 residues. In nucleotides, the CDR3 is TGCGCCAGCAGCCCAGCGGGAGCGTTGGTCGGCGGTGAGCAGTTCTTC. This encodes CASSPAGALVGGEQFF.

This sequence joins TRBV6-1 and TRBJ1-1; tentatively, D is TRBD1 (6 bases). Germline V CDR1 and CDR2: MNHNS, SASEGT. The length of the CDR3 is 13 residues. Trimming removed 5 bases at V and 1 base at J, with 8 bases between. CDR3 amino acids: CASSRQENTEAFF. The CDR3 nucleotides are TGTGCCAGCAGTCGACAGGAGAACACTGAAGCTTTCTTT.

The rearrangement uses TRBV6-6 and TRBJ2-4; TRBD1 matches 10 bases. The V segment lost 6 bases and the J segment 16 bases; nucleotides outside the gene matches: 9. This CDR3 has 12 amino acids. CDR1 and CDR2 from the germline V gene are MNHNY and SVGAGI (reference sequence). CDR3: CASRAGTGDSYF. CDR3 bases: TGTGCCAGCAGAGCCGGGACAGGGGATTCATACTTC.

The chain is built from TRBV27 and TRBJ2-1, with D perhaps matching TRBD1 (5 bases). The V gene lost 4 bases and the J gene lost 6 bases, with 16 bases spanning the gap. There are 15 residues in the CDR3. Germline CDR1 is MNHEY and CDR2 is SMNVEV (reference sequence). Here the CDR3 reads CASSSQPTESNEQFF. CDR3 DNA: TGTGCCAGCAGTTCCCAGCCGACAGAAAGCAATGAGCAGTTCTTC.

The rearrangement links TRBV6-5 to TRBJ2-1; 10 nucleotides match TRBD1. CDR1 and CDR2 from the germline V gene are MNHEY and SVGAGI. The CDR3 length is 14 residues. Losses at the gene ends were 6 bases for V and 10 bases for J; bases not matched to a gene: 9. In DNA, the CDR3 is TGTGCCAGCAGCCCGAGACAGGGGGCGTCCGAGCAGTTCTTC. Protein sequence: CASSPRQGASEQFF.

This chain links TRBV19 with TRBJ1-2; TRBD1 might be the D (6 bases). Per germline, CDR1 LNHDA and CDR2 SQIVND (reference sequence). This CDR3 is built from 14 residues. Trimming removed 5 bases from V and 4 bases from J, with 14 bases in between. As DNA, the CDR3 is TGTGCCAGTAGTCCCAGGACAGCTTTCTATGGCTACACCTTC. This sequence encodes CASSPRTAFYGYTF.